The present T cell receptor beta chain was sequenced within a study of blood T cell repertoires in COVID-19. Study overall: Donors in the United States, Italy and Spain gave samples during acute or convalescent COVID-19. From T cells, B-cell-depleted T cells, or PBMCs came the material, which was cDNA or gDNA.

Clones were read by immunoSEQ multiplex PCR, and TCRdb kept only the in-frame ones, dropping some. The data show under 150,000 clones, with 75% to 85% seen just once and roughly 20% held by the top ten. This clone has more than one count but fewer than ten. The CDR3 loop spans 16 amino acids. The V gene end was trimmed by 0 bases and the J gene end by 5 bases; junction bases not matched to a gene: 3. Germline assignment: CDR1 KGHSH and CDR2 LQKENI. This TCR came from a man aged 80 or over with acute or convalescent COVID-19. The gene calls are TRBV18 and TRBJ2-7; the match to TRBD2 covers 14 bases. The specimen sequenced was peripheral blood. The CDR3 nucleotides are TGTGCCAGCTCACCACCGGGACTAGCGGGGGCCAACGAGCAGTACTTC. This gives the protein CASSPPGLAGANEQYF.